The 3 T cell receptor beta chains in this list originate from one sample, sequenced in a study of identifying expanded T cells in peripheral blood. Repertoires were generated with immunoSEQ multiplex PCR, while TCRdb's copy carries only in-frame clones and drops some. Of fewer than 130,000 clones in the sample, about 89% were seen once. The sample was blood. These receptors all stem from a person between 18 and 75 years old in good health.

The CDR3 nucleotides read TGTGCCAGTAGTTCGGCCGGTTGGAATGAGCAGTTCTTC. Protein sequence: CASSSAGWNEQFF. The chain uses TRBV19 and TRBJ2-1; no clear D. Per germline, CDR1 LNHDA and CDR2 SQIVND (reference sequence). This CDR3 is built from 13 residues. Trimming cost V 5 bases and J 7 bases, with 12 bases left between them.

V usage is TRBV18 and J usage is TRBJ2-7; no firm D call. There are 12 residues in the CDR3. Deletions cut 3 bases from V and 0 bases from J, with 3 bases between. Germline lookup yields CDR1 KGHSH and CDR2 LQKENI. The CDR3 spells CASSPVSYEQYF. CDR3 nucleotide sequence: TGTGCCAGCTCACCGGTCTCCTACGAGCAGTACTTC.

This rearrangement joins TRBV16 to TRBJ2-6; 8 bases match TRBD1. Germline-derived CDR1 and CDR2 are KGHSY and FQNENV. The trim removed 2 bases at V and 4 bases at J, leaving 1 base unmatched. The CDR3 totals 15 residues. The CDR3 DNA follows: TGTGCCAGCAGCCAAGGACAGGGAGGGGCCAACGTCCTGACTTTC. Its translation: CASSQGQGGANVLTF.